This paragraph reports one T cell receptor beta chain. Sequencing was performed with immunoSEQ multiplex PCR; in TCRdb, only in-frame clones are kept and a portion is missing. Among some 140,000 clones listed, about 80% were seen once. This entry belongs to a study of blood T cell repertoires in COVID-19. Overall study: The samples span acute and convalescent COVID-19 from the United States, Italy and Spain.

CDR1 LNHDA and CDR2 SQIVND come from the germline V gene (reference sequence). Trimming stripped 7 bases from V and 7 bases from J, with 14 bases between. The CDR3 extends over 13 amino acids. Sequenced material: peripheral blood. This receptor was obtained from a woman in her fifties or sixties with acute or convalescent COVID-19. The V gene is TRBV19, the J gene TRBJ1-5; no clear D gene. The CDR3 protein is CASTTQGRQPQHF. Written as DNA, the CDR3 is TGTGCCAGTACTACTCAAGGGAGGCAGCCCCAGCATTTT.